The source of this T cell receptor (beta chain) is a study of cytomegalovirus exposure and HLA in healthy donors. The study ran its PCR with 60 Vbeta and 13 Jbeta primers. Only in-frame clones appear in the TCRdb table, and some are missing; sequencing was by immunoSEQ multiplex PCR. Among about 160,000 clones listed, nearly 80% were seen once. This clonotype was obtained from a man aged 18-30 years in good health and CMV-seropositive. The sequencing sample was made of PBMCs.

The CDR3: CASSGLAEENTGELFF. The CDR3 region has the DNA TGTGCCAGCAGTGGACTAGCGGAAGAAAACACCGGGGAGCTGTTTTTT. The rearrangement joins TRBV2 to TRBJ2-2, with 9 positions matching TRBD2. CDR1 SNHLY and CDR2 FYNNEI come from the germline V gene. The CDR3 consists of 16 residues. Trimming removed 4 bases from V and 2 bases from J; junction bases left unmatched: 5.